The 20 T cell receptor beta chains presented below share a single source sample, sequenced in a study of CD8+ T cells in alopecia areata. TCR sequencing used cDNA made by reverse transcription of extracted RNA. This table comes from immunoSEQ multiplex PCR, and its TCRdb copy is limited to in-frame clones, with some not included. This sample yields 110,000 to 150,000 clones, of which about 60% are seen a single time; about 6.8% belongs to the top ten. Sequenced material: CD4+ T cells sorted from blood, taken at week 0. The receptors shown here come from a human donor with alopecia areata.

The J gene is TRBJ1-2, the V gene TRBV4-1; no clear D. Per the germline V gene, CDR1 is MGHRA and CDR2 is YSYEKL. The CDR3 has 14 residues. V was clipped by 0 bases and J by 3 bases, with 8 bases between them. CDR3 sequence reads: CASSQDTGDYGYTF. DNA for the CDR3: TGCGCCAGCAGCCAAGATACCGGAGACTATGGCTACACCTTC.

The chain employs TRBV15 and TRBJ2-2; D is undetermined. The CDR3 consists of 14 residues. Germline V gene data show CDR1 as LNHNV and CDR2 as YYDKDF (reference sequence). V was clipped by 0 bases and J by 6 bases, with 8 bases between them. The DNA for the CDR3 is TGTGCCACCAGCAGAGATCTGGGGTCCGGGGAGCTGTTTTTT. As protein: CATSRDLGSGELFF.

The V call is TRBV7-2, the J call TRBJ2-5; possible D gene TRBD1, 5 bases. The germline V and J ends were trimmed by 0 bases and 5 bases, with 16 bases remaining between them. This CDR3 spans 16 amino acids. Germline CDR1 reads SGHTA; CDR2 reads FQGNSA. CDR3 amino acids: CASSLAPINSGETQYF. The CDR3, as DNA: TGTGCCAGCAGCTTAGCGCCGATCAACTCAGGGGAGACCCAGTACTTC.

V and J are TRBV5-1 and TRBJ2-3, with TRBD2 matching over 7 bases. This CDR3 comprises 17 residues. Germline V gene data show CDR1 as SGHRS and CDR2 as YFSETQ. Trimming cost V 1 base and J 2 bases; bases outside gene matches: 10. The CDR3 region is CASSLLPSGPDTDTQYF. The CDR3 bases are TGCGCCAGCAGCTTGTTGCCTAGCGGACCCGACACAGATACGCAGTATTTT.

This chain joins TRBV7-9 and TRBJ2-2, with 7 positions matching TRBD1. With 4 bases clipped from V and 0 bases from J, the junction kept 2 bases outside the gene matches. CDR1 is SEHNR, CDR2 FQNEAQ, per germline (reference sequence). The CDR3 extends over 15 amino acids. CDR3 amino acids: CASSSGQTNTGELFF. CDR3 coding DNA: TGTGCCAGCAGCTCGGGACAGACGAACACCGGGGAGCTGTTTTTT.

This clone has more than one count but fewer than ten. The V gene is TRBV6-5, the J gene TRBJ1-1, with TRBD1 identical over 9 bases. Germline V gives CDR1 MNHEY, CDR2 SVGAGI. The ends lost 0 bases at V and 1 base at J; junction bases unmatched: 3. This CDR3 contains 16 residues. The CDR3 loop reads CASSYSMGQGNTEAFF. Here the CDR3 DNA reads TGTGCCAGCAGTTACTCGATGGGACAGGGGAACACTGAAGCTTTCTTT.

The chain couples TRBV7-9 to TRBJ2-7; D uncertain. There are 13 residues in the CDR3. Germline loops: CDR1 SEHNR, CDR2 FQNEAQ (reference sequence). V was trimmed by 2 bases and J by 0 bases, leaving 5 bases between them. The DNA of the CDR3 is TGTGCCAGCAGCTTAACACCCTCCTACGAGCAGTACTTC. Translated, it gives CASSLTPSYEQYF.

This sequence joins TRBV6-5 and TRBJ1-2; possible D gene TRBD1, 5 bases. CDR1 MNHEY and CDR2 SVGAGI come from the germline V gene. The V end was cut by 8 bases, the J end by 4 bases, with 17 bases between. The CDR3 spans 14 residues. CDR3 sequence reads: CASLAGAGGYGYTF. In nucleotides, the CDR3 is TGTGCCAGCCTGGCCGGAGCGGGGGGCTATGGCTACACCTTC.

The chain combines TRBV7-2 with TRBJ2-5; D not certain. Trimming left V 5 bases short and J 7 bases short, with 11 bases between. The CDR3 has 12 amino acids. Germline V lookup: CDR1 SGHTA, CDR2 FQGNSA. The CDR3 bases are TGTGCCAGCAGCCCTAATGGGGTGACCCAGTACTTC. Amino acids: CASSPNGVTQYF. Filled out from reference TRBV7-2 and TRBJ2-5, the complete variable domain reads GAGVSQSPSNKVTEKGKDVELRCDPISGHTALYWYRQSLGQGLEFLIYFQGNSAPDKSGLPSDRFSAERTGGSVSTLTIQRTQQEDSAVYLCASSPNGVTQYFGPGTRLLVL.

This clone appeared once. The V and J genes are TRBV15 and TRBJ2-5, with TRBD2 matching over 16 bases. V was pared by 5 bases and J by 3 bases, with 6 bases of the junction left unmatched. This CDR3 has 17 amino acids. Per the germline V gene, CDR1 is LNHNV and CDR2 is YYDKDF (reference sequence). In nucleotides, the CDR3 is TGTGCCACCAGCCAGGGGGGGACTAGCGGGAGGGAAGAGACCCAGTACTTC. Its translation: CATSQGGTSGREETQYF.

The V and J genes are TRBV11-2 and TRBJ2-5, with D maybe TRBD2 (6 bases). This CDR3 comprises 16 residues. V shed 1 base and J shed 0 bases, with 12 bases lying between them. Germline V CDR1 and CDR2: SGHAT, FQNNGV. CDR3 amino acids: CASSLGNSGHQETQYF. The CDR3 DNA sequence: TGTGCCAGCAGCTTAGGTAATAGCGGCCACCAAGAGACCCAGTACTTC.

This chain connects TRBV7-9 to TRBJ1-1; D gene ambiguous. Deletions cut 3 bases from V and 0 bases from J, with 11 bases between. Germline assignment: CDR1 SEHNR and CDR2 FQNEAQ (reference sequence). This CDR3 comprises 15 residues. CDR3 DNA sequence: TGTGCCAGCAGCTTTTCTGACCCACTGAACACTGAAGCTTTCTTT. Translated: CASSFSDPLNTEAFF.

Only a few counts were recorded for this clone. The genes are TRBV29-1 and TRBJ1-2; D is uncertain. CDR1 and CDR2 from the germline V gene are SQVTM and ANQGSEA. V dropped 0 bases and J dropped 8 bases, with 13 bases sitting between them. The CDR3 has 13 residues. The CDR3 DNA sequence: TGCAGCGTTGAAGAGGGCTCATCGGGGGGCTACACCTTC. Residues: CSVEEGSSGGYTF.

This chain links TRBV4-3 with TRBJ2-1; 9 nucleotides line up with TRBD2. Germline trimming cut 0 bases from V and 2 bases from J; bases unmatched to any gene: 14. Germline V CDR1 and CDR2: LGHNA, YSLEER. The CDR3 spans 20 residues. CDR3 protein: CASSQDEARGGLAAYNEQFF. DNA for the CDR3: TGCGCCAGCAGCCAAGATGAAGCGCGGGGGGGCCTTGCTGCCTACAATGAGCAGTTCTTC.

The chain recombines TRBV29-1 with TRBJ2-3, with D possibly matching TRBD2 (5 bases). V lost 4 bases, J lost 10 bases, and 15 bases lay in between. Per germline, CDR1 SQVTM and CDR2 ANQGSEA. This CDR3 has 12 residues. CDR3 region: CSVGSDLGAQYF. As DNA, the CDR3 is TGCAGCGTTGGTTCGGACCTCGGGGCGCAGTATTTT.

The J gene is TRBJ2-2, the V gene TRBV29-1; a possible D gene is TRBD1 (5 bases). V lost 3 bases, J lost 6 bases, and 8 bases lay in between. Germline V CDR1 and CDR2: SQVTM, ANQGSEA. The CDR3 is made up of 12 amino acids. CDR3 residues: CSVDKGAGELFF. CDR3 coding DNA: TGCAGCGTTGATAAAGGGGCCGGGGAGCTGTTTTTT.

This chain joins TRBV7-2 and TRBJ2-2, with TRBD1 matching 9 bases. The ends lost 2 bases at V and 7 bases at J; junction bases unmatched: 8. The CDR3 extends over 16 amino acids. Germline-derived CDR1 and CDR2 are SGHTA and FQGNSA. Here the CDR3 reads CASSLTGGVYGGELFF. DNA of the CDR3: TGTGCCAGCAGCTTAACAGGGGGCGTTTATGGCGGGGAGCTGTTTTTT.

This rearrangement joins TRBV5-1 to TRBJ2-1; possibly TRBD1 or TRBD2 for D (5 bases each). Trimming removed 0 bases at V and 3 bases at J, with 10 bases between. CDR1 and CDR2 from the germline V gene are SGHRS and YFSETQ. The CDR3 length is 15 residues. The CDR3 sequence: CASSLDGGNYNEQFF. CDR3 in DNA: TGCGCCAGCAGCTTGGATGGGGGAAACTACAATGAGCAGTTCTTC.

This clone turned up a few times. The chain recombines TRBV10-3 with TRBJ2-5; the D gene is possibly TRBD2 (6 bases). The CDR3 contains 14 residues. The V gene's germline CDR1 is ENHRY and CDR2 SYGVKD. The V and J ends lost 0 bases and 1 base respectively, with 6 bases between them. CDR3 loop: CAISESGGQETQYF. CDR3 sequence (DNA): TGTGCCATCAGTGAGTCGGGGGGCCAAGAGACCCAGTACTTC.

There are a few counts of this clone. The chain recombines TRBV29-1 with TRBJ2-5; 10 nucleotides match TRBD2. V dropped 7 bases and J dropped 5; count of bases not matched to a gene: 10. The germline V gene has CDR1 SQVTM and CDR2 ANQGSEA. The CDR3 has 14 residues. The DNA of the CDR3 is TGCAGCGGAAGCGGGGGGGCCATATTGGAGACCCAGTACTTC. Translating gives CSGSGGAILETQYF. The whole variable domain, remainder taken from reference TRBV29-1 and TRBJ2-5, is SAVISQKPSRDICQRGTSLTIQCQVDSQVTMMFWYRQQPGQSLTLIATANQGSEATYESGFVIDKFPISRPNLTFSTLTVSNMSPEDSSIYLCSGSGGAILETQYFGPGTRLLVL.